The 6 T cell receptor beta chains given below trace back to one sample, sequenced in a study of blood T cell repertoires in COVID-19 (dated by TCRdb to 2019 to 2021). Receptors were amplified or captured by the immunoSEQ multiplex PCR assay. The source is immuneACCESS, and TCRdb retained only in-frame sequences with V and J called. Part of the clones is not carried over; for the studies checked, unresolved V genes explain less than half of this, and the remainder is unexplained. This sample comprises about 87,000 clones, roughly 82% of them detected only once. In total, the top ten clones hold roughly 25% of the sample. Sequences were obtained from peripheral blood. The receptor set was obtained from a human donor in a cohort sampled during active COVID-19.

The rearrangement links TRBV10-3 to TRBJ1-3, with D perhaps matching TRBD1 (5 bases). Per germline, CDR1 ENHRY and CDR2 SYGVKD. The CDR3 contains 15 residues. Deletions cut 3 bases from V and 0 bases from J, with 9 bases between. CDR3 region: CAISDGDSSGNTIYF. As DNA, the CDR3 is TGTGCCATCAGTGACGGGGACTCCTCTGGAAACACCATATATTTT.

This clone has just a few counts. The J gene is TRBJ1-6, the V gene TRBV6-2 or TRBV6-3, with D uncertain. This CDR3 is 15 amino acids long. V shed 5 bases and J shed 6 bases, with 14 bases lying between them. Germline CDR1 and CDR2: MNHEY and SVGEGT. In DNA, the CDR3 is TGTGCCAGCAGTCAGAGATCGGCGGGTAATTCACCCCTCCACTTT. Translated: CASSQRSAGNSPLHF.

The chain uses TRBV24-1 and TRBJ2-3; TRBD1 aligns across 9 bases. CDR1 and CDR2 (germline): KGHDR, SFDVKD. The trim removed 5 bases at V and 4 bases at J, leaving 6 bases unmatched. CDR3 length: 15 amino acids. The CDR3 sequence is CATSVGQGTADTQYF. In DNA form, the CDR3 reads TGTGCCACCAGTGTCGGACAGGGGACGGCAGATACGCAGTATTTT.

V usage is TRBV12-3 or TRBV12-4 and J usage is TRBJ1-1; D is unclear. The V and J ends lost 6 bases and 5 bases respectively, with 10 bases between them. The CDR3 sequence is 12 residues long. CDR3 nucleotides: TGTGCCAGCAGCGAAACGGTTACTGAAGCTTTCTTT. Amino acid sequence: CASSETVTEAFF.

V usage is TRBV12-5 and J usage is TRBJ1-1; D call uncertain. The CDR3 covers 14 residues. CDR1 and CDR2 (germline): LGHNT, FRNRAP. Trimming pared 3 bases from V and 1 base from J, leaving 9 bases between. CDR3 in DNA: TGTGCTAGTGGTTTCCCCCCCAGGAACACTGAAGCTTTCTTT. This gives the protein CASGFPPRNTEAFF.

The chain carries TRBV18 and TRBJ2-7; D may be TRBD2 (6 bases). Trimming shortened V by 0 bases and J by 2 bases, and 8 bases separated the two germline ends. The length of the CDR3 is 14 residues. CDR1 KGHSH and CDR2 LQKENI come from the germline V gene. The CDR3 DNA reads TGTGCCAGCTCACCACCGGGACTCGCCTACGAGCAGTACTTC. Its protein is CASSPPGLAYEQYF. The full variable domain, with the rest looked up from reference TRBV18 and TRBJ2-7, is NAGVMQNPRHLVRRRGQEARLRCSPMKGHSHVYWYRQLPEEGLKFMVYLQKENIIDESGMPKERFSAEFPKEGPSILRIQQVVRGDSAAYFCASSPPGLAYEQYFGPGTRLTVT.